This T cell receptor beta chain was captured in a study of T cell responses to AZD1222 COVID-19 vaccine. Overall study results and limits: Donors were chiefly white British, with a greater number of females, and clonal diversity was perhaps underestimated.

About this clone: Its antigen is undetermined.

Per germline, CDR1 SNHLY and CDR2 FYNNEI. The V end lost 6 bases, the J end lost 2 bases, and 10 bases lay between the germline ends. The CDR3 is 13 amino acids. The method was immunoSEQ multiplex PCR; TCRdb's version includes in-frame clones alone and lacks a portion of them. This sample yields around 140,000 clones, of which roughly 92% are seen a single time; about 4.8% belongs to the top ten. The chain joins TRBV2 to TRBJ1-2; D possibly corresponds to TRBD1 (5 bases). This TCR was recovered from an adult in good health. Sequenced here: peripheral blood, sampled on day 0 of AZD1222 vaccination. CDR3 sequence (DNA): TGTGCCAGCAGAGGCAGGGAAAACTATGGCTACACCTTC. Protein product: CASRGRENYGYTF.